This T cell receptor (beta chain) was identified during a study of blood T cells in healthy people across ages. Study context: Per every two T cells, about one barcoded beta molecule was captured by template switching.

Using a J-beta primer mix together with a sample-barcoded 5' primer, a second PCR was run for roughly 6 to 11 cycles. Every single cDNA molecule received a tag from a template-switch adaptor with 12 random nucleotides. One entry per CDR3 protein, called by TCRdb with MiXCR from the 5' RACE reads. The sample has 600,000 to 1,000,000 distinct CDR3 sequences, roughly 64% seen once. About this clonotype: Its antigen is unidentified.

Germline-derived CDR1 and CDR2 are SGHRS and YFSETQ. Losses at the gene ends were 4 bases for V and 0 bases for J; bases not matched to a gene: 14. There are 19 residues in the CDR3. Study-wide points: The fall in TCR beta diversity per million T cells was roughly linear with age.

The V and J genes are TRBV5-1 and TRBJ2-7, with 12 bases identical to TRBD1. This clonotype was sampled from a man aged 30 to 39 in good health. Source material: blood. The DNA for the CDR3 is TGCGCCAGCAGCCCTACCGGGACAGGGGGCCGGAAAAGCTCCTACGAGCAGTACTTC. It yields the protein CASSPTGTGGRKSSYEQYF.